A selection of T cell receptor beta chains follows, all from one sample in a study of glioma-infiltrating T cells after dendritic cell vaccination. Using immunoSEQ multiplex PCR, the repertoire was profiled, and TCRdb retains in-frame clones only, with some absent. The sample has fewer than 95,000 clones, less than 85% seen once. The sample was blood, taken after dendritic cell vaccination. The receptors originated from a human donor with glioblastoma. Each CDR3 is given with its conserved first and last residue. Fields, in order: D gene, V gene, J gene, CDR3 length, CDR3 protein, CDR3 DNA. The D gene is left open where the match is weak.

d_gene: NA
v_gene: TRBV11-2
j_gene: TRBJ1-5
len: 18
CDR3aa: CASSLDGGPSVSNQPQHF
CDR3nt: TGTGCCAGCAGCTTAGATGGAGGGCCAAGCGTAAGCAATCAGCCCCAGCATTTT

d_gene: TRBD2
v_gene: TRBV5-1
j_gene: TRBJ2-2
len: 18
CDR3aa: CASSLRGTSGRYTGELFF
CDR3nt: TGCGCCAGCAGCTTACGGGGCACTAGCGGGAGGTACACCGGGGAGCTGTTTTTT

d_gene: NA
v_gene: TRBV30
j_gene: TRBJ2-1
len: 13
CDR3aa: CAWSGTYHNEQFF
CDR3nt: TGTGCCTGGAGTGGGACTTACCACAATGAGCAGTTCTTC

d_gene: NA
v_gene: TRBV2
j_gene: TRBJ2-7
len: 12
CDR3aa: CASSDTDYEQYF
CDR3nt: TGTGCCAGCAGTGATACAGACTACGAGCAGTACTTC

d_gene: TRBD1
v_gene: TRBV7-9
j_gene: TRBJ2-7
len: 17
CDR3aa: CASSLVPGQAYSYEQYF
CDR3nt: TGTGCCAGCAGCTTAGTCCCGGGACAGGCCTACTCCTACGAGCAGTACTTC

d_gene: TRBD1
v_gene: TRBV2
j_gene: TRBJ1-2
len: 14
CDR3aa: CASGETGVPYGYTF
CDR3nt: TGTGCCAGCGGCGAGACAGGGGTCCCCTATGGCTACACCTTC

d_gene: TRBD1
v_gene: TRBV7-9
j_gene: TRBJ1-2
len: 14
CDR3aa: CASSLGDRSSSYTF
CDR3nt: TGTGCCAGCAGCTTAGGGGACAGATCGTCTAGCTACACCTTC

d_gene: TRBD1
v_gene: TRBV9
j_gene: TRBJ2-1
len: 15
CDR3aa: CASSGTGNSYNEQFF
CDR3nt: TGTGCCAGCAGCGGGACAGGAAACTCATACAATGAGCAGTTCTTC

d_gene: TRBD2
v_gene: TRBV9
j_gene: TRBJ2-6
len: 17
CDR3aa: CASSAGGGGSGANVLTF
CDR3nt: TGTGCCAGCAGCGCGGGAGGGGGGGGCTCTGGGGCCAACGTCCTGACTTTC

d_gene: TRBD1
v_gene: TRBV5-1
j_gene: TRBJ1-2
len: 15
CDR3aa: CASSLARDRNYGYTF
CDR3nt: TGCGCCAGCAGCTTGGCGCGGGACAGAAACTATGGCTACACCTTC

d_gene: NA
v_gene: TRBV7-6
j_gene: TRBJ2-7
len: 14
CDR3aa: CASSLRPEGGEQYF
CDR3nt: TGTGCCAGCAGCTTAAGGCCGGAAGGGGGCGAGCAGTACTTC

d_gene: NA
v_gene: TRBV6-5
j_gene: TRBJ1-1
len: 12
CDR3aa: CASSYGQGVAFF
CDR3nt: TGTGCCAGCAGTTACGGCCAGGGTGTAGCTTTCTTT

d_gene: TRBD1
v_gene: TRBV5-8
j_gene: TRBJ1-2
len: 15
CDR3aa: CASSLRTGGGYGYTF
CDR3nt: TGTGCCAGCAGCTTGAGGACAGGGGGAGGCTATGGCTACACCTTC